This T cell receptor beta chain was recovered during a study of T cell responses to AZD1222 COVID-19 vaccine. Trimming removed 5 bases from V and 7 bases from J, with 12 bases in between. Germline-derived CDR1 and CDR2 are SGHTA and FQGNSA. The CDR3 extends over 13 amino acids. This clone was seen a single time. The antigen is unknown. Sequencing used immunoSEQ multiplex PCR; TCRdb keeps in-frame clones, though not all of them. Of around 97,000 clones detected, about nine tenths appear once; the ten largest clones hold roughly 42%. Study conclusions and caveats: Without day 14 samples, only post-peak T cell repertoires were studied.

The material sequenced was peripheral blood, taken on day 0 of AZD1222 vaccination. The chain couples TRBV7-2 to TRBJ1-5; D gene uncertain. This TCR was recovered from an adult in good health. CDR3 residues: CASSPLGAQPQHF. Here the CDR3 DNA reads TGTGCCAGCAGCCCCCTAGGTGCGCAGCCCCAGCATTTT.